This is a list of T cell receptor beta chains from one sample in a study of shared clonotypes between healthy human individuals. The protocol was immunoSEQ multiplex PCR, while the TCRdb copy is restricted to in-frame clones and leaves out a portion. The sample contains approximately 2.3 million clones, 93% of which appear only once. Sequenced input: naive CD4+ T cells from PBMCs. The source of these receptors is a man younger than 35 in good health. Some clones in this sample may be carry-over from other donors' samples. The CDR3 runs from the conserved cysteine through the conserved F or W. The order of the fields is CDR3 length, V gene, D gene, clone size, J gene, CDR3 protein, CDR3 DNA. D genes are given only for firm matches. The size field is filled for only some rows; it gives once, few, many or a size class.

15	TRBV5-4	TRBD1	.	TRBJ2-1	CASSYGQEFYNEQFF	TGTGCCAGCAGCTACGGACAGGAGTTTTACAATGAGCAGTTCTTC
13	TRBV5-4	.	.	TRBJ1-1	CASSSYTGIEAFF	TGTGCCAGCAGCTCTTATACCGGGATAGAAGCTTTCTTT
15	TRBV19	TRBD1	few	TRBJ1-5	CASSLGGQVLTPQHF	TGTGCCAGTAGTTTGGGGGGACAGGTCTTAACGCCCCAGCATTTT
14	TRBV29-1	TRBD2	.	TRBJ2-1	CSAVLAGVSNEQFF	TGCAGCGCCGTACTAGCGGGAGTCTCCAATGAGCAGTTCTTC
13	TRBV6-6	.	few	TRBJ1-1	CASSFDGYTEAFF	TGTGCCAGCAGTTTCGACGGGTACACTGAAGCTTTCTTT
13	TRBV28	.	.	TRBJ1-5	CAIGPTFNQPQHF	TGTGCCATCGGACCGACGTTCAATCAGCCCCAGCATTTT
15	TRBV4-1	TRBD1	.	TRBJ1-2	CASSPEQGALYGYTF	TGCGCCAGCAGCCCCGAACAGGGGGCCCTCTATGGCTACACCTTC
13	TRBV28	.	.	TRBJ2-7	CASSFFTGGQKYF	TGTGCCAGCAGTTTCTTTACCGGCGGACAGAAGTACTTC
14	TRBV4-2	.	.	TRBJ2-3	CASRSGGRRDTQYF	TGTGCCAGCAGGTCGGGTGGGAGGAGAGATACGCAGTATTTT
17	TRBV5-6	.	.	TRBJ2-5	CASSVRMGGGGGETQYF	TGTGCCAGCAGCGTGCGAATGGGCGGAGGGGGGGGCGAGACCCAGTACTTC
13	TRBV7-2	TRBD1	.	TRBJ1-2	CASSPRDSGGYTF	TGTGCCAGCAGCCCTCGGGACAGTGGAGGCTACACCTTC
16	TRBV5-1	TRBD2	.	TRBJ2-7	CASSSLAGRASYEQYF	TGCGCCAGCAGCTCCTTAGCGGGAAGAGCCTCCTACGAGCAGTACTTC
14	TRBV5-1	TRBD1	.	TRBJ2-3	CASSPTGGRVTQYF	TGCGCCAGCAGCCCTACAGGGGGTCGTGTTACGCAGTATTTT
13	TRBV30	.	.	TRBJ1-5	CAWSFRDNQPQHF	TGTGCCTGGAGTTTTAGGGACAATCAGCCCCAGCATTTT
15	TRBV18	TRBD2	.	TRBJ2-4	CASSPGGVAKNIQYF	TGTGCCAGCTCCCCGGGGGGTGTAGCCAAAAACATTCAGTACTTC
15	TRBV2	TRBD1	.	TRBJ2-2	CASSAGQGNTGELFF	TGTGCCAGCAGTGCGGGACAGGGAAACACCGGGGAGCTGTTTTTT
13	TRBV2	.	.	TRBJ2-7	CASSPGRLYEQYF	TGTGCCAGCAGTCCGGGACGACTCTACGAGCAGTACTTC
13	TRBV28	.	once	TRBJ2-6	CASSSRGANVLTF	TGTGCCAGCAGTTCTAGAGGGGCCAACGTCCTGACTTTC
11	TRBV29-1	.	.	TRBJ2-3	CSSAGYDTQYF	TGCAGCTCTGCTGGCTACGATACGCAGTATTTT
15	TRBV6-1	.	.	TRBJ1-2	CASSAKRGRTEGYTF	TGTGCCAGCAGCGCCAAGCGGGGCAGGACGGAGGGCTACACCTTC
15	TRBV30	TRBD2	.	TRBJ2-7	CAWSVRRGLAGTQYF	TGTGCCTGGAGTGTACGACGGGGACTAGCGGGAACTCAGTACTTC
14	TRBV5-4	.	once	TRBJ2-3	CASSLPGSADTQYF	TGTGCCAGCAGCTTACCGGGATCGGCGGATACGCAGTATTTT
15	TRBV25-1	.	.	TRBJ1-1	CASKEDWGMNTEAFF	TGTGCCAGCAAAGAGGATTGGGGAATGAACACTGAAGCTTTCTTT